This entry describes one TCR beta chain. This clonotype was recorded many times. Its antigen is unknown. The record has no base qualities; no much larger clone is one base away. This sample was taken from a study of molecular identifiers for immune sequencing clone quantification (dated by TCRdb to about 2018). Background on the whole study: In a replicate experiment, RNA from around 20,000 or 100,000 naive CD8 T cells was split into five aliquots, four of which were sequenced. This methods study benchmarked molecular-identifier clustering-based TCR repertoire sequencing (MIDCIRS) and TCR RNA copy counting, using CD8 T cells to do so.

Library generation was performed with PCR. Data came from a NextSeq 500. Bulk TCR libraries were prepared as previously described, using TCR primers listed in Table S5. The Qiagen AllPrep DNA/RNA kit was used to purify total RNA. Before analysis, reads from multiple sequencing runs of the same library were pooled. The authors' analysis ran thus. Reads were retained only if an exact TCR constant sequence was present, and the retained reads were trimmed to 150 nt and grouped according to their 12-nt molecular barcodes. Reads within each barcode group were sub-clustered using a 15% Levenshtein threshold, and quality-weighted consensus sequences were constructed for each RNA molecule. Non-functional sequences were discarded, and so were lower-count sequences lying one edit away from another sequence. Based on a fit of two negative binomial distributions, barcode sub-clusters having less than 20% of the maximum read count were discarded. Using fastp at Q25 and MiXCR, TCRdb reprocessed the public reads and kept productive beta chains. Each CDR3 protein gets just one entry, which takes the most common genes and DNA from the rows behind it. These V and J calls are TCRdb output, not the study's own analysis. The sample has a few hundred thousand distinct CDR3 sequences on record, roughly a quarter of them singletons. Clones ranked in the top ten supply about 0.73% of the sample.

Study-wide conclusions, independent of this receptor: In CMV-specific effector cells, clones with more than 20 RNA copies accounted for over 97% of molecules, whereas in naive cells such clones accounted for under 1%. Modeling estimated around 3.2 recovered TCR RNA copies per cell, compared with about ten by digital PCR, which implies approximately 30% capture efficiency. Spiked-in Jurkat TCR RNA equal to a single cell's worth was reported to be detectable even within one million naive CD8 T cells. The naive libraries included spiked-in Jurkat TCR RNA (around 10 copies' worth), and this RNA is not part of the donor repertoire. When barcode sub-clustering was not used, chimeric consensus sequences inflated TCR diversity, with chimeras reaching as high as 47%. Identical TCR molecules sharing a barcode could cause highly expanded clone sizes to be underestimated.

V lost 1 base and J lost 3 bases, and the count of bases not matched to a germline gene is 5. In the germline V gene (reference sequence), CDR1 corresponds to GTSNPN and CDR2 to SVGIG. The CDR3 sequence holds 15 residues, the cysteine and phenylalanine included. The entry retains the CDR3 DNA only, 45 bases that are in frame from base 1. Libraries of naive CD8 T cells were generated from roughly 18,000 to 920,000 sorted cells, with 10%, 30% or 50% of the purified RNA used. Naive CD8 T cells were FACS-sorted as CD8+CD4-CCR7+CD45RA+ on a BD FACSAria II into RLT Plus buffer. To test detection sensitivity, Jurkat RNA equivalent to approximately ten TCR copies was spiked into samples of roughly 18,000-1,000,000 naive CD8 T cells. Enrichment of CD8 T cells was performed with RosetteSep CD8+ T Cell Enrichment Cocktail and Ficoll-Paque, after which ACK red cell lysis was carried out.

The chain is encoded by TRBV30 joined to TRBJ1-5; TRBD1 aligns with 8 central bases. The material sequenced was naive CD8+ T cells from blood, with Jurkat cell RNA spiked in. This specimen's cell subset or site label, interpreted: FACS-sorted CD8+CD4-CCR7+CD45RA+ naive T cells. This TCR came from a human donor in good health. Some libraries in this study had Jurkat cell RNA spiked in. The CDR3 loop reads CAWSGGQGLNQPQHF. DNA sequence: TGTGCCTGGAGTGGCGGACAGGGCCTCAATCAGCCCCAGCATTTT.